One T cell receptor (beta chain) is described in this entry. Sequence at one end of the junction differs from germline and may be a read error. One entry per CDR3 protein, called by TCRdb with MiXCR from the 5' RACE reads. The sample lists tens of thousands of distinct CDR3 sequences, 29% occurring once. Germline CDR1 and CDR2: LGHNA and YSLEER. CDR3 length: 15 residues. The sequence was collected from a female donor with breast cancer. Source material: memory CD4+ T cells sorted from a lymph node. Noted subset: memory CD4+ T cells, CD4+CD45RO+CD25-. The rearrangement uses TRBV4-3 and TRBJ2-7, with D tentatively TRBD2 (5 bases). The CDR3 is CASSQEGSRLLGQYF. CDR3 bases: TGTGCCAGCAGCCAAGAGGGCTCCCGGTTACTTGGGCAGTACTTC.